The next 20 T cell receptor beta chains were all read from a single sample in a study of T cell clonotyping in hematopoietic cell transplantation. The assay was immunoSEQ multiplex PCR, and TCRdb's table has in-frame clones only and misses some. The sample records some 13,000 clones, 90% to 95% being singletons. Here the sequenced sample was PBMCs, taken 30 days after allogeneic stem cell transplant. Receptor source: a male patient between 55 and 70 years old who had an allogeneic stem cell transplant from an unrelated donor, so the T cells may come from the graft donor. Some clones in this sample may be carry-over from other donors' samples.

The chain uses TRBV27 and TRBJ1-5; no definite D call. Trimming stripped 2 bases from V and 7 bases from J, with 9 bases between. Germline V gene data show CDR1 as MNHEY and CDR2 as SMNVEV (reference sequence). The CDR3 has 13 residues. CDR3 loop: CASSLVVYQPQHF. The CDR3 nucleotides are TGTGCCAGCAGTTTAGTTGTATACCAGCCCCAGCATTTT.

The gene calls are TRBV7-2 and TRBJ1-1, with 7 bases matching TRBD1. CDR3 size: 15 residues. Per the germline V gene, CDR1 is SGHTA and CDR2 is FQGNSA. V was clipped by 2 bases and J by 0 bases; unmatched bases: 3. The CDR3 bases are TGTGCCAGCAGCTTACAGGGGGGCATGAACACTGAAGCTTTCTTT. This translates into CASSLQGGMNTEAFF.

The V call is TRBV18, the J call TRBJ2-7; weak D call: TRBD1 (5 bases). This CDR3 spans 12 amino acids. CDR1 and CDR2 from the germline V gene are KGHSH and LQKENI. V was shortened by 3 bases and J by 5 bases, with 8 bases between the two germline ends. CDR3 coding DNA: TGTGCCAGCTCACCGCAGGGAAACGAGCAGTACTTC. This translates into CASSPQGNEQYF.

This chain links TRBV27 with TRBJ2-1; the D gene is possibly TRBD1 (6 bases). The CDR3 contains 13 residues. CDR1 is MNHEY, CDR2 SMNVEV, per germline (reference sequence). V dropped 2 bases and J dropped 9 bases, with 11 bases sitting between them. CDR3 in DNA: TGTGCCAGCAGTTTAAACAGGGTCCGTGAGCAGTTCTTC. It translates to CASSLNRVREQFF.

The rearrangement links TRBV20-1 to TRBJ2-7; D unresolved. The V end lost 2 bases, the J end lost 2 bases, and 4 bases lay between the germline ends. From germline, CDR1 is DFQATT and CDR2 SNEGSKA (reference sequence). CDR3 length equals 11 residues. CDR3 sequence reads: CSARQTYEQYF. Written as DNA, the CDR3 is TGCAGTGCTAGACAGACCTACGAGCAGTACTTC.

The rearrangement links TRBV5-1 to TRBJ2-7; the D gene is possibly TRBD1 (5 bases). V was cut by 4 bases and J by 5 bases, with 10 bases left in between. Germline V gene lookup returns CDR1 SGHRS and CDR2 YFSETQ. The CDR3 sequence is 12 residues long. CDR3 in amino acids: CASSPAGNEQYF. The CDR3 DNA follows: TGCGCCAGCAGCCCGGCAGGGAACGAGCAGTACTTC.

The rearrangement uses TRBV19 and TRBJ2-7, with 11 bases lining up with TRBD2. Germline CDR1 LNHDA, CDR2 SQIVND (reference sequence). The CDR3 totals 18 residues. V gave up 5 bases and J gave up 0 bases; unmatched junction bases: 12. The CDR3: CASSPGLAGLRPSYEQYF. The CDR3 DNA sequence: TGTGCCAGTAGTCCCGGACTAGCGGGTCTCCGTCCCTCCTACGAGCAGTACTTC.

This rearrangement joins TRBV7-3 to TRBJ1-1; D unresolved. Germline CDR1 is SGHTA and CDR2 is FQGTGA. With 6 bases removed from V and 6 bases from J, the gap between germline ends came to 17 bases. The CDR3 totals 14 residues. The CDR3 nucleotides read TGTGCCAGCAGTACGGCCCTGGATGGTGCTGAAGCTTTCTTT. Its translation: CASSTALDGAEAFF.

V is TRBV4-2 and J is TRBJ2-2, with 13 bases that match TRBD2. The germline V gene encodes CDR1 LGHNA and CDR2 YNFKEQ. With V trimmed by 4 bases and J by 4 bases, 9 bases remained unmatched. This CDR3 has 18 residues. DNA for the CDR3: TGTGCCAGCAGCCGAGGCGGACTAGCGGGAGTAAGCACCGGGGAGCTGTTTTTT. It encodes CASSRGGLAGVSTGELFF.

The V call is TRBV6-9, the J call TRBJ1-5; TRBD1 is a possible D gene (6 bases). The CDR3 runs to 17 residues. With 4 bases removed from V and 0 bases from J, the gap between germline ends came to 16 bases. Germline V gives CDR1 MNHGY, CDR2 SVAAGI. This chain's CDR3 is CASSSVGRGPSNQPQHF. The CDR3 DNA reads TGTGCCAGCAGTTCCGTGGGGCGGGGGCCTAGCAATCAGCCCCAGCATTTT.

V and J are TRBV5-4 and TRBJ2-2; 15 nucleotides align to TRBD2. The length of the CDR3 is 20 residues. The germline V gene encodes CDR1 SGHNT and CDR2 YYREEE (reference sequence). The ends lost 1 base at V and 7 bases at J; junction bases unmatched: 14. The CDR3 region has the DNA TGTGCCAGCAGCTTGAGTGTGTGGACTAGCGGGGGGGATTATGGCGGGGAGCTGTTTTTT. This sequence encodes CASSLSVWTSGGDYGGELFF.

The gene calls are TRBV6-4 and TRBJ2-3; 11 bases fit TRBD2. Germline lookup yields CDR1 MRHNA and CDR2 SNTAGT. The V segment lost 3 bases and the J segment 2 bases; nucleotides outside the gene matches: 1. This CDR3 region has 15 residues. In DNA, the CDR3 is TGTGCCAGCAGTGAACTAGCGGGGGCCACAGATACGCAGTATTTT. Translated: CASSELAGATDTQYF.

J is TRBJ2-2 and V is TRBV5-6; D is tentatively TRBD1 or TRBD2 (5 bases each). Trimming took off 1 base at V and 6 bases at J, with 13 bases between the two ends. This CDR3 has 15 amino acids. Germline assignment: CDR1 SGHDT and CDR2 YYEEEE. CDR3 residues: CASSLNQGAAGELFF. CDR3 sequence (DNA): TGTGCCAGCAGCTTGAACCAGGGAGCGGCCGGGGAGCTGTTTTTT.

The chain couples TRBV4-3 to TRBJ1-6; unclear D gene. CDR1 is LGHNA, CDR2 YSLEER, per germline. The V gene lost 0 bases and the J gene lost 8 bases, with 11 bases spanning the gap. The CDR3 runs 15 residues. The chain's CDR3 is CASSQEDQPYSPLHF. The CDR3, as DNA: TGCGCCAGCAGCCAAGAGGACCAACCTTATTCACCCCTCCACTTT.

The CDR3 nucleotides are TGTGCCAGCAGCGCCCGGGACAGGGTAACCAATGAGCAGTTCTTC. Translating it yields CASSARDRVTNEQFF. This chain links TRBV5-4 with TRBJ2-1; 9 positions match TRBD1. CDR1 is SGHNT, CDR2 YYREEE, per germline (reference sequence). V was pared by 4 bases and J by 6 bases, with 8 bases of the junction left unmatched. The CDR3 is made up of 15 amino acids.

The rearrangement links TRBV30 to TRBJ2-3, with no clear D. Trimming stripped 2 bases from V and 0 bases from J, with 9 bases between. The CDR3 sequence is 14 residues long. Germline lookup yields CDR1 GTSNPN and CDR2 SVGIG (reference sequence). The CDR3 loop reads CAWSRLPSTDTQYF. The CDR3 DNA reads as TGTGCCTGGAGTAGGTTACCTAGCACAGATACGCAGTATTTT.

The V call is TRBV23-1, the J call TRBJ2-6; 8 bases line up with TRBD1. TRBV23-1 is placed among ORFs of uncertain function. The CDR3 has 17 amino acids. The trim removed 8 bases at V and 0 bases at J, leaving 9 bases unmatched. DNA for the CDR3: TGCGCCAGCCCACCCGGGACAGGTAACTCTGGGGCCAACGTCCTGACTTTC. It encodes CASPPGTGNSGANVLTF.

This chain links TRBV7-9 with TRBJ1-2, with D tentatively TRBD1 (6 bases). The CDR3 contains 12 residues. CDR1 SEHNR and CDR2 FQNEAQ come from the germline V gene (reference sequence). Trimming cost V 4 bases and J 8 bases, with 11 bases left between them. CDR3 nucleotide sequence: TGTGCCAGCAGCTCAGGGGCAGCGGGCTACACCTTC. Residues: CASSSGAAGYTF.

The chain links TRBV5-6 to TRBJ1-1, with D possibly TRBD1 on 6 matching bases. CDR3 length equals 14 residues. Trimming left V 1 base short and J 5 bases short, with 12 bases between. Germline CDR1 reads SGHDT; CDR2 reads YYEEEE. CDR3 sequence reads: CASSLFRGSTEAFF. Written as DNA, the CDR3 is TGTGCCAGCAGCTTGTTCAGGGGAAGTACTGAAGCTTTCTTT.

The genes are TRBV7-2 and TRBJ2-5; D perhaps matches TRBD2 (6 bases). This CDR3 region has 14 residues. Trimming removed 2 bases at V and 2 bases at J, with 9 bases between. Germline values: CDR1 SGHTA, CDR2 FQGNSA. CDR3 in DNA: TGTGCCAGCAGCTTACGCGGGAATCAAGAGACCCAGTACTTC. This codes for CASSLRGNQETQYF.